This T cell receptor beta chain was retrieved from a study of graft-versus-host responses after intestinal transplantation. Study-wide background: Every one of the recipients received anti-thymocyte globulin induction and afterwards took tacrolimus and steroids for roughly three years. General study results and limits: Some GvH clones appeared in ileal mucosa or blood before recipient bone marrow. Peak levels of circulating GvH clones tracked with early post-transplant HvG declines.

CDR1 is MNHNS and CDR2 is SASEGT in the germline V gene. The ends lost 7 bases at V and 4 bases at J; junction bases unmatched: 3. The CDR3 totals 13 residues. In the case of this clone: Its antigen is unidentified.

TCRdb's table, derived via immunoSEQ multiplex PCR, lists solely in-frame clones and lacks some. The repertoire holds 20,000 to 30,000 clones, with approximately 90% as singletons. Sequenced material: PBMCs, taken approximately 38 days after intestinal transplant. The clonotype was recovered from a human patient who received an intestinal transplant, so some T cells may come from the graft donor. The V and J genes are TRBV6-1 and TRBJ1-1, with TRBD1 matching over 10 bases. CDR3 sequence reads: CASKGTGATEAFF. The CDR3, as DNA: TGTGCCAGCAAAGGGACAGGGGCCACTGAAGCTTTCTTT.